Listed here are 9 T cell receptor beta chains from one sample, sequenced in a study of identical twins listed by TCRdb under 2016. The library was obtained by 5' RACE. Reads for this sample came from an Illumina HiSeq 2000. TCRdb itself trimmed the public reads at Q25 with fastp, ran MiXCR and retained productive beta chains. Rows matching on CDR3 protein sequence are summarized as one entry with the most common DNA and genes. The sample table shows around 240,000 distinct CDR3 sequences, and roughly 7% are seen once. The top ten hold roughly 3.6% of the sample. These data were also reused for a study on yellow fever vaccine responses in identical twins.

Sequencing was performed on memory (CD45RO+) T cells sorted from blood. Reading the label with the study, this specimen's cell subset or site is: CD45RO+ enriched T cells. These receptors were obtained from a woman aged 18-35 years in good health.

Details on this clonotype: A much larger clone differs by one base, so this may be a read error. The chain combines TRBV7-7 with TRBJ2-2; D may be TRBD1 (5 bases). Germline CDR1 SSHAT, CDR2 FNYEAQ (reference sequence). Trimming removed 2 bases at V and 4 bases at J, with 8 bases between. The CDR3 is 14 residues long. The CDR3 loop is CASSLSGITGELFF. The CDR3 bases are TGTGCCAGCAGCTTATCAGGGATCACCGGGGAGCTGTTTTTT. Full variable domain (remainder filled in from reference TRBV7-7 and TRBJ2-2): GAGVSQSPRYKVTKRGQDVTLRCDPISSHATLYWYQQALGQGPEFLTYFNYEAQPDKSGLPSDRFSAERPEGSISTLTIQRTEQRDSAMYRCASSLSGITGELFFGEGSRLTVL.

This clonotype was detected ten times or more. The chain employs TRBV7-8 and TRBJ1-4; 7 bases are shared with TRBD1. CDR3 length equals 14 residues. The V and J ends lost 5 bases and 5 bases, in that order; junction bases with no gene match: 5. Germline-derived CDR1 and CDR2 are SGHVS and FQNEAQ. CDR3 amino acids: CASSVTGFNEKLFF. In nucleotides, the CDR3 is TGTGCCAGCAGCGTGACAGGGTTCAATGAAAAACTGTTTTTT. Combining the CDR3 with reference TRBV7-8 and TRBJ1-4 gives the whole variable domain GAGVSQSPRYKVAKRGQDVALRCDPISGHVSLFWYQQALGQGPEFLTYFQNEAQLDKSGLPSDRFFAERPEGSVSTLKIQRTQQEDSAVYLCASSVTGFNEKLFFGSGTQLSVL.

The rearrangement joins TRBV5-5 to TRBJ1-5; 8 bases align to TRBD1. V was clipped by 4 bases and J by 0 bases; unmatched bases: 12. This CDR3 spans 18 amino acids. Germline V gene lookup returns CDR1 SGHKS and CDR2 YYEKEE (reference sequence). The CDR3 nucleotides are TGTGCCAGCAGCCCAAGCCGGGACAGGAGATATAGCAATCAGCCCCAGCATTTT. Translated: CASSPSRDRRYSNQPQHF.

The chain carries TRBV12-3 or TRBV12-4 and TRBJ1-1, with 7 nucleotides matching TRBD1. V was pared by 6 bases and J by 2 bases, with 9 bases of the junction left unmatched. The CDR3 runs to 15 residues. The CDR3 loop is CASRRGTALNTEAFF. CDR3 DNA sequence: TGTGCCAGCAGACGTGGGACAGCCTTAAACACTGAAGCTTTCTTT.

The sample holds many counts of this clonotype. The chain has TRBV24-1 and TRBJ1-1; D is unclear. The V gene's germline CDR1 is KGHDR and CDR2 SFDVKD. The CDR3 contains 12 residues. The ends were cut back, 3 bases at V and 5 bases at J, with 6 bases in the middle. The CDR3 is CATSDGVTEAFF. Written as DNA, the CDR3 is TGTGCCACCAGTGATGGGGTGACTGAAGCTTTCTTT.

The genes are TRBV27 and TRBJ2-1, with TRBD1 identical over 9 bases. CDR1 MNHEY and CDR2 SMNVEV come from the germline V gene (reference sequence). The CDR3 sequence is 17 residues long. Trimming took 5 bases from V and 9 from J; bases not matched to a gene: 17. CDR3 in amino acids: CASSRHRGLLSVGEQFF. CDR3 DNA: TGTGCCAGCAGTCGGCACAGGGGGCTTTTATCTGTGGGTGAGCAGTTCTTC.

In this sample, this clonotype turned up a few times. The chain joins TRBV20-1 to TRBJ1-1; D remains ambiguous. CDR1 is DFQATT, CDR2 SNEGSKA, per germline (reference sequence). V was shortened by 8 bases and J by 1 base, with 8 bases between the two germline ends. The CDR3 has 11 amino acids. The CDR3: CSTRRNTEAFF. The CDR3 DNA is TGCAGTACAAGGCGGAACACTGAAGCTTTCTTT.

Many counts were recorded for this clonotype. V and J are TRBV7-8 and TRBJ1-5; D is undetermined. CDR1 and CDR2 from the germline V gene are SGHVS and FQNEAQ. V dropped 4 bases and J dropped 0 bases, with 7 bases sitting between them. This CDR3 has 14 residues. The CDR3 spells CASSSRDSNQPQHF. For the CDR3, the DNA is TGTGCCAGCAGCTCAAGAGATAGCAATCAGCCCCAGCATTTT.

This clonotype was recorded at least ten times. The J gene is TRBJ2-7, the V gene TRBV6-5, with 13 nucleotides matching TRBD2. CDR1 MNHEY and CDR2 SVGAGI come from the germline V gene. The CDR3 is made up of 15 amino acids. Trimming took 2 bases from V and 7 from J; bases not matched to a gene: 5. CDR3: CASSYVTSGRKEQYF. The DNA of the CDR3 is TGTGCCAGCAGTTACGTGACTAGCGGGAGGAAAGAGCAGTACTTC.